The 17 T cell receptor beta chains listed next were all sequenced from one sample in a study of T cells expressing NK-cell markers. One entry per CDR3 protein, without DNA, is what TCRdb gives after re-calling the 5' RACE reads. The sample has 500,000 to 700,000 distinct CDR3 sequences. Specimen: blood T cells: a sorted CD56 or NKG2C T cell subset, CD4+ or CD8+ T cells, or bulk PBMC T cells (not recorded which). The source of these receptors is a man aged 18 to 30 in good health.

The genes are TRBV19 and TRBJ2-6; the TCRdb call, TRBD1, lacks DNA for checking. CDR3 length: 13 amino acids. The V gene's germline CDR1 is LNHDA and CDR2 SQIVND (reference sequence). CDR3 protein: CATAGTGGNVLTF.

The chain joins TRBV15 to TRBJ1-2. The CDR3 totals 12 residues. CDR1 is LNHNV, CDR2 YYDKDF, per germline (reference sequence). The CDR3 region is CATSSLSGGYTF.

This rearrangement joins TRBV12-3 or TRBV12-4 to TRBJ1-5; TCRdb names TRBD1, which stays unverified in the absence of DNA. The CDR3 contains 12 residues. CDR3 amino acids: CASSSAPSAQHF.

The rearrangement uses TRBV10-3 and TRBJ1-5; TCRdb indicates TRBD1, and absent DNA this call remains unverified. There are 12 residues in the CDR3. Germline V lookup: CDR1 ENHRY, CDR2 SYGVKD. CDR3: CATGTWDNPQHF.

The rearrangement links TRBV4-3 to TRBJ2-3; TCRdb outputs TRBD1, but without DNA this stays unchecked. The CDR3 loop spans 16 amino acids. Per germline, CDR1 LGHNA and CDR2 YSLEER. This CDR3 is CASSQVQGPYADTQYF.

Here the CDR3 reads CASSQKLLAGLPYNEQFF. The V call is TRBV4-3, the J call TRBJ2-1; the TRBD2 assignment by TCRdb is unverifiable without DNA. This CDR3 contains 18 residues. Germline CDR1 is LGHNA and CDR2 is YSLEER.

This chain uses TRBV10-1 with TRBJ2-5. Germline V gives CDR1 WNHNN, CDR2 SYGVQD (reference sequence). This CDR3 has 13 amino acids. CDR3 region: CASSESWQETQYF.

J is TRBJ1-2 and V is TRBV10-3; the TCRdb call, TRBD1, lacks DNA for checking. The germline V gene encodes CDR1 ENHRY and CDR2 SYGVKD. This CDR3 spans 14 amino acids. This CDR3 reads CAISPGQGGDGYTF.

The CDR3 protein is CSPRGTGVNTEAFF. This rearrangement joins TRBV20-1 to TRBJ1-1; with no DNA, the TCRdb D assignment of TRBD1 cannot be verified. CDR1 and CDR2 from the germline V gene are DFQATT and SNEGSKA (reference sequence). CDR3 length: 14 amino acids.

The CDR3 reads CASRKQQQETQYF. This rearrangement joins TRBV5-1 to TRBJ2-5. This CDR3 spans 13 amino acids. Germline-derived CDR1 and CDR2 are SGHRS and YFSETQ.

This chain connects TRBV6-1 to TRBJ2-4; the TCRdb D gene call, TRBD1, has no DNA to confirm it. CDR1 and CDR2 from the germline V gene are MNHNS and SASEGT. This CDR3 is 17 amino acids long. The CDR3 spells CASAKDRGDGAKNIQYF.

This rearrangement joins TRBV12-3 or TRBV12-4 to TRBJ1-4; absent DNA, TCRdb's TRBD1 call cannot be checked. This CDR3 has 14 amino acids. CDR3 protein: CASSRGTENEKLFF.

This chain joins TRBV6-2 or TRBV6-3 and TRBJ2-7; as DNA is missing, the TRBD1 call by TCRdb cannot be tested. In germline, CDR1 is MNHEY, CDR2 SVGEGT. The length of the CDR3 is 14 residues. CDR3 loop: CASSYSFTGGEQYF.

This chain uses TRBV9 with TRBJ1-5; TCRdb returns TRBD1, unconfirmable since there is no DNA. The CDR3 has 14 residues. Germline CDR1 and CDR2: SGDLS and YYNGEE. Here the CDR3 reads CASSVETGDQPQHF.

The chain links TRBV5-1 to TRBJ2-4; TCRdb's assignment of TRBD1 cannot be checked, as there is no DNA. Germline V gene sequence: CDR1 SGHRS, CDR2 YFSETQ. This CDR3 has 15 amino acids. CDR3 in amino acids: CASSLIVGPQNIQYF.

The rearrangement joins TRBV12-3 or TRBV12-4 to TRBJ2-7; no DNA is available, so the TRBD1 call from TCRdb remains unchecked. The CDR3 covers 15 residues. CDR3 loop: CASSSGTGGSHEQYF.

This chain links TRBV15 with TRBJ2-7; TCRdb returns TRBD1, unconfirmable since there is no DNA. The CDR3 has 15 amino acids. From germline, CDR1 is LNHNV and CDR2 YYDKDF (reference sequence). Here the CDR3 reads CATSRDNGGIYEQYF.